This T cell receptor beta chain was retrieved from a study of Graves' ophthalmopathy and Graves' hyperthyroidism (dated by TCRdb to the late 2010s). With respect to the entire study: Hyperthyroidism was considered stable if no progression to ophthalmopathy occurred within 18 months of follow-up. To tell Graves' ophthalmopathy apart from Graves' hyperthyroidism, and to predict which patients would progress to ophthalmopathy, the study relied on TCR beta repertoire signatures. In total, around 130 blood samples were TCR-sequenced: approximately 42 ophthalmopathy, over 70 hyperthyroidism and about 17 hyperthyroidism-to-ophthalmopathy patients. To explore V-J signatures distinguishing ophthalmopathy from hyperthyroidism, a discovery set of about a hundred patients (about 41 ophthalmopathy, about 57 stable hyperthyroidism) was enrolled. For independent validation, a separate cohort was made up of some 19 hyperthyroidism patients plus 17 patients who later progressed from hyperthyroidism to ophthalmopathy. T-cell repertoires of thyroid tissue and blood were compared in over 5 hyperthyroidism patients. Following sample collection, hyperthyroidism patients were given methimazole at a starting dose of 30 mg daily, and ophthalmopathy patients were given high-dose intravenous methylprednisolone.

The germline V gene yields SQVTM for CDR1 and ANQGSEA for CDR2. Trimming removed 5 bases from V and 6 bases from J; the gene matches leave 6 bases unexplained. Reading from cysteine to phenylalanine, the CDR3 counts 14 amino acids. The DNA shown is the 42-base CDR3, in frame from base 1. Hyperthyroidism patients were newly diagnosed, with disease duration under 2 months, and aged 18 to 65 years. Patients with other autoimmune diseases, uncontrolled infections, pregnancy or lactation were excluded from the study. Clinical symptoms, serum thyroxine, TRAb, thyroid ultrasound and orbital computed tomography were used for diagnosis. Total RNA was extracted with Trizol reagent and quality-checked on an Agilent 2100 Bioanalyzer. For repertoire sequencing, the TCR beta CDR3 regions were amplified from RNA transcripts. HTBI primers and the Qiagen OneStep RT-PCR kit were used in a first-round RT-PCR, which was followed by a second-round multiplex PCR, size selection and purification. Libraries were sequenced on an Illumina HiSeq2000 using paired-end 100 bp reads. As for the original processing: SOAPnuke was used to process the reads, throwing out any read that had adapters, had uncalled bases, had a mean Phred below 15, or lacked an exact constant-primer or identifier match. COPE v1.2.5 was used to merge the high-quality paired reads. Unique nucleotide sequences were defined as clonotypes and aligned to IMGT TRB V, D and J references using MiTCR v1.1. The analysis was limited to V-J combinations with a frequency above 0.0001, which together covered around 99% of the repertoires. For each V-J combination, a TCR clonal expansion and chaos score was defined as F50 clonal expansion divided by the chaos observed in the TCRdist matrix. Features were reduced by Welch's t-statistics and random forest to roughly 14 V-J combinations, which fed a naive Bayes classifier. The Morisita-Horn index was used to measure how similar the thyroid and blood repertoires were. TCRdb passed the public sequencing reads through fastp at Q25 and MiXCR, retaining productive beta sequences. Rows are unified per CDR3 protein, each entry keeping the most common DNA and genes. TCRdb's processing, not the authors', yielded these V and J calls. The sample profile shows over a million distinct CDR3 sequences; around a third of them were found once. The ten largest clones capture over 8.5% of the sample.

This clonotype was seen at least ten times. The target of this receptor is not known. No base quality values were provided; no much bigger clone lies one nucleotide off. General conclusions and limits of the study: Most expanded thyroid clonotypes with a frequency above 0.001 also appeared in blood, which suggests that blood repertoires may reflect the immune response in the thyroid. No statistical method was used to set the sample size in advance, and the investigators knew which group each participant was assigned to. In validation, the model predicted ophthalmopathy progression with about 70% sensitivity and roughly 72% specificity; roughly 11 predicted patients were CT-confirmed with GO in a median of around 6 months. The 13-signature model separated ophthalmopathy from stable hyperthyroidism with 87.88% sensitivity and almost 84% specificity in cross-validation, and 80%/75% in the test set.

This receptor was obtained from an adult man with Graves' hyperthyroidism. The specimen was peripheral blood or thyroid tissue (not recorded which). This chain joins TRBV29-1 to TRBJ2-2, with 10 central nucleotides matching TRBD1. The CDR3 amino acid sequence is: CSVLRQGASGELFF. The sequence in DNA is TGCAGCGTTCTGCGACAGGGGGCCTCCGGGGAGCTGTTTTTT.